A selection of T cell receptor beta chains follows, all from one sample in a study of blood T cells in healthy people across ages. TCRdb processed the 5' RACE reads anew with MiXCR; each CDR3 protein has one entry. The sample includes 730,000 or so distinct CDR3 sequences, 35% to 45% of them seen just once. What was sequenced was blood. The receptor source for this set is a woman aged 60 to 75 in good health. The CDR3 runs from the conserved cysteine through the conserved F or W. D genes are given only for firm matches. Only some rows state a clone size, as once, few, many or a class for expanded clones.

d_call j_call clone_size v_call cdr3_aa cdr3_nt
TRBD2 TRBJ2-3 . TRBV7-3 CASSPSLGRGDTQYF TGTGCCAGCAGCCCCTCCTTGGGGAGGGGCGATACGCAGTATTTT
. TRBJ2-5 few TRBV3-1 CASSQDLATQETQYF TGTGCCAGCAGCCAAGATCTAGCTACACAAGAGACCCAGTACTTC
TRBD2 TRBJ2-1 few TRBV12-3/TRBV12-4 CASTAGGLYNEQFF TGTGCCAGCACTGCGGGGGGGCTCTACAATGAGCAGTTCTTC
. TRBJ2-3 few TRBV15 CATSRDGPDTQYF TGTGCCACCAGCAGAGATGGACCTGATACGCAGTATTTT
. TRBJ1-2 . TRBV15 CATSIDRNYGYTF TGTGCCACCAGCATTGACAGGAACTATGGCTACACCTTC
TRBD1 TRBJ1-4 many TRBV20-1 CSGTGPFNEKLFF TGCAGCGGGACAGGGCCTTTTAATGAAAAACTGTTTTTT
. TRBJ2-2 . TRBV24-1 CATRPNRATGELFF TGTGCCACCAGGCCTAACAGGGCCACCGGGGAGCTGTTTTTT
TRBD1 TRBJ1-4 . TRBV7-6 CASSPTGETNEKLFF TGTGCCAGCAGCCCTACAGGGGAAACTAATGAAAAACTGTTTTTT
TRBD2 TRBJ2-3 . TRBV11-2 CASSVERGGDTQYF TGTGCCAGCAGCGTAGAGCGGGGGGGAGATACGCAGTATTTT
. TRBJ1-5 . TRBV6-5 CASSHSYGDQPQHF TGTGCCAGCAGCCACAGCTATGGCGATCAGCCCCAGCATTTT
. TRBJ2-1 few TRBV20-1 CSARAAYNEQFF TGCAGTGCTAGAGCCGCCTACAATGAGCAGTTCTTC
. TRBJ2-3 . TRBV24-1 CATSDALARQQYF TGTGCCACCAGTGATGCTCTAGCGCGTCAGCAGTATTTT
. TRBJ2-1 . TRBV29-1 CSGAPVDEQFF TGTAGCGGCGCCCCGGTGGATGAGCAGTTCTTC
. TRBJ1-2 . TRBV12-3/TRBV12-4 CASSLSILQYGYTF TGTGCCAGCAGTTTATCTATACTCCAATATGGCTACACCTTC
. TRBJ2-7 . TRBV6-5 CASSPGGVVYEQYF TGTGCCAGCAGCCCCGGTGGGGTCGTCTACGAGCAGTACTTC
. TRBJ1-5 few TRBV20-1 CSARDDGNQPQHF TGCAGTGCTAGAGATGACGGTAATCAGCCCCAGCATTTT
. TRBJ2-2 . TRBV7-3 CASSKGDGELFF TGTGCCAGCAGTAAAGGGGACGGGGAGCTGTTTTTT
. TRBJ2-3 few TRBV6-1 CASSEQGGTDTQYF TGTGCCAGCAGCGAACAAGGTGGTACAGATACGCAGTATTTT
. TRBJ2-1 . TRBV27 CASRKDLYNEQFF TGTGCCAGCAGAAAGGACTTATACAATGAGCAGTTCTTC
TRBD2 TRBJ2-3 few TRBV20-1 CSAAGTSGSTDTQYF TGCAGTGCAGCCGGAACTAGCGGTAGCACAGATACGCAGTATTTT
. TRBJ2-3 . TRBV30 CAWSGLVVSTDTQYF TGTGCCTGGAGTGGACTAGTCGTGAGTACAGATACGCAGTATTTT
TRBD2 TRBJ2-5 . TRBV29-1 CSVAAGVPTYEQYF TGCAGCGTTGCAGCGGGAGTACCCACTTATGAGCAGTACTTC
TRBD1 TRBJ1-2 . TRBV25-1 CASRRQGNYGHTF TGTGCCAGCAGGCGACAGGGGAACTATGGCCACACCTTC
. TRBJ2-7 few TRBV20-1 CSAWSEASYEQYF TGCAGTGCTTGGAGTGAGGCGTCCTACGAGCAGTACTTC
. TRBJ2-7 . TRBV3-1 CASSQSSLGEQYF TGTGCTAGCAGCCAAAGCAGTCTGGGGGAGCAGTACTTC
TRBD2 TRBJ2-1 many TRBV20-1 CSPLSSGRSYNEQFF TGCAGTCCTCTCTCTAGCGGCCGCTCCTACAATGAGCAGTTCTTC
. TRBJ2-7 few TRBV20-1 CRGGTDRYEQYF TGCAGAGGAGGGACAGATCGTTACGAGCAGTACTTC
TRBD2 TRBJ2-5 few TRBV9 CASSPRGGGSVGQETQYF TGTGCCAGCAGCCCCCGAGGCGGCGGGAGCGTAGGGCAAGAGACCCAGTACTTC